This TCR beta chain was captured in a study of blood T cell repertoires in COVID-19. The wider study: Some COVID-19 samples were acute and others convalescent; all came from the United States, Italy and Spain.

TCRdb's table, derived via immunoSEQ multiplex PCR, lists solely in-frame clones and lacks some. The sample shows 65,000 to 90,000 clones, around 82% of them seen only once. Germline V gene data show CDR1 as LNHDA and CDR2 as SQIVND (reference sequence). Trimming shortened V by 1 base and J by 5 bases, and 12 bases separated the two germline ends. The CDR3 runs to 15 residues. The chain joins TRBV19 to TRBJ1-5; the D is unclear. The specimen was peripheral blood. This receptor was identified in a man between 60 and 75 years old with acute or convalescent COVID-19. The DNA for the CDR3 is TGTGCCAGTAGTATAGGTGGTCGAAGAGATCAGCCCCAGCATTTT. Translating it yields CASSIGGRRDQPQHF.